This entry features one TCR beta chain sequence. This entry belongs to a study of cytomegalovirus exposure and HLA in healthy donors. Produced via immunoSEQ multiplex PCR; TCRdb's table is partial and in-frame only. The data show about 120,000 clones, approximately 88% seen once. The length of the CDR3 is 13 residues. Trimming left V 6 bases short and J 7 bases short, with 15 bases between. Per the germline V gene, CDR1 is SGHAT and CDR2 is FQNNGV. The chain recombines TRBV11-2 with TRBJ2-5; D may be TRBD2 (5 bases). The source material was PBMCs. The sequence was obtained from a woman under 30 in good health and CMV-seronegative. DNA for the CDR3: TGTGCCAGCAGTCTTTTTAGTGAGGGGACCCAGTACTTC. This translates into CASSLFSEGTQYF.